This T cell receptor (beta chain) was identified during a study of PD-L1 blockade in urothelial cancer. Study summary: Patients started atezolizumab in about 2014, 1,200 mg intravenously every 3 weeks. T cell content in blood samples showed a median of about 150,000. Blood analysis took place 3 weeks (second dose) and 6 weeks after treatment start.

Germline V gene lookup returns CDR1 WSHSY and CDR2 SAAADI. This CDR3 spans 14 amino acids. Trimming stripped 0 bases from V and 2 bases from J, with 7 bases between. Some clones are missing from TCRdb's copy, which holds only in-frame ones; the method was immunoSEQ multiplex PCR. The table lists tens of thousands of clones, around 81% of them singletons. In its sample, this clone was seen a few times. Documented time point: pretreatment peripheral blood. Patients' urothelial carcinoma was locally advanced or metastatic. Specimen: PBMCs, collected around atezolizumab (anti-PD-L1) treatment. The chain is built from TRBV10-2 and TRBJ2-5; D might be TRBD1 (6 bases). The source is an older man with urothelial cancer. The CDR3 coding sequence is TGCGCCAGCAGTGAGTCGGACAGTCAAGAGACCCAGTACTTC. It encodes CASSESDSQETQYF.